The 18 T cell receptor beta chains given below trace back to one sample, sequenced in a study of regulatory T cells in long-lasting Graves disease. Time point specified: newly diagnosed GD, antithyroid drugs for less than 3 months. Extracted RNA from PBMCs served as the source of the TCR library. With iRepertoire HTBI primers and Arm-PCR of CDR3 regions, TCR beta libraries were built. Each CDR3 protein gets one entry after TCRdb re-called the multiplex PCR reads with MiXCR. The sample includes 450,000 to 500,000 distinct CDR3 sequences, 15% to 20% of them seen just once. These data also formed part of another study, on T cells in Graves' hyperthyroidism and ophthalmopathy.

This specimen was peripheral blood mononuclear cells (PBMCs), taken at new diagnosis, from a patient treated with antithyroid drugs. Source of these receptors: a man between 35 and 55 years old with Graves disease.

This clonotype was seen ten or more times. V usage is TRBV20-1 and J usage is TRBJ2-1; 9 positions match TRBD2. CDR3 length: 15 residues. V lost 5 bases to trimming and J lost 9 bases; unmatched junction nucleotides: 14. From germline, CDR1 is DFQATT and CDR2 SNEGSKA (reference sequence). The CDR3 reads CSALSGTSKGGEQFF. The CDR3 region has the DNA TGCAGTGCTCTCTCCGGGACTAGCAAGGGAGGTGAGCAGTTCTTC.

This clonotype was observed many times. Its ends do not fully match the called genes, so a read error is possible. The genes are TRBV5-1 and TRBJ2-7; 9 positions agree with TRBD2. The CDR3 spans 14 residues. CDR1 is SGHRS, CDR2 YFSETQ, per germline. The CDR3 sequence: CASSTGLASYEQYF. DNA for the CDR3: TGTGCCAGCAGCACAGGACTAGCGTCTTACGAGCAGTACTTC.

This clonotype turned up a few times. This chain links TRBV5-1 with TRBJ2-1; D uncertain. The CDR3 has 15 amino acids. The germline CDR1 and CDR2 sequences are SGHRS and YFSETQ. The ends were cut back, 4 bases at V and 0 bases at J, with 11 bases in the middle. CDR3 nucleotide sequence: TGCGCCAGCAGCCCCTTCGGTAGCTCCTACAATGAGCAGTTCTTC. Its protein product is CASSPFGSSYNEQFF.

In this sample, this clonotype turned up many times. J is TRBJ2-5 and V is TRBV10-1, with D perhaps TRBD2 (6 bases). The CDR3 contains 14 residues. Germline V gene data show CDR1 as WNHNN and CDR2 as SYGVQD (reference sequence). V shed 3 bases and J shed 5 bases, with 13 bases lying between them. The CDR3 DNA is TGCGCCAGCAGTGATGGAGGCGGAGGGGAGACCCAGTACTTC. Its protein is CASSDGGGGETQYF.

This clonotype showed up just a few times. The V and J genes are TRBV18 and TRBJ2-1, with TRBD1 matching over 8 bases. The germline gives CDR1 KGHSH, CDR2 LQKENI. The CDR3 is made up of 18 amino acids. The V gene end was trimmed by 3 bases and the J gene end by 8 bases; junction bases not matched to a gene: 18. The CDR3 sequence is CASSPLWTGSNTADEQFF. The CDR3 DNA reads as TGTGCCAGCTCACCTTTATGGACAGGGAGTAATACCGCGGATGAGCAGTTCTTC. The variable domain in full, with the rest retrieved from reference TRBV18 and TRBJ2-1, is NAGVMQNPRHLVRRRGQEARLRCSPMKGHSHVYWYRQLPEEGLKFMVYLQKENIIDESGMPKERFSAEFPKEGPSILRIQQVVRGDSAAYFCASSPLWTGSNTADEQFFGPGTRLTVL.

This clonotype was seen ten or more times. The rearrangement joins TRBV28 to TRBJ2-5, with 11 bases identical to TRBD2. The trim removed 5 bases at V and 3 bases at J, leaving 2 bases unmatched. This CDR3 has 14 residues. Germline V gene lookup returns CDR1 MDHEN and CDR2 SYDVKM. CDR3 region: CASSELAGEETQYF. CDR3 DNA: TGTGCCAGCAGTGAACTAGCGGGAGAAGAGACCCAGTACTTC.

This clonotype has a count of ten or more. The chain couples TRBV11-2 to TRBJ2-7; D uncertain. CDR3 length: 13 residues. V lost 5 bases to trimming and J lost 2 bases, with 10 bases between them. From germline, CDR1 is SGHAT and CDR2 FQNNGV. The CDR3 DNA is TGTGCCAGCAGCAATATACGGGCCTACGAGCAGTACTTC. Its translation: CASSNIRAYEQYF.

The chain uses TRBV6-1 and TRBJ1-5; D ambiguous. The germline V gene encodes CDR1 MNHNS and CDR2 SASEGT. CDR3 length: 16 amino acids. The ends were cut back, 6 bases at V and 0 bases at J, with 15 bases in the middle. CDR3 loop: CASRPTFTYSNQPQHF. Here the CDR3 DNA reads TGTGCCAGCAGACCTACCTTCACTTATAGCAATCAGCCCCAGCATTTT.

This clonotype was counted a few times. V usage is TRBV18 and J usage is TRBJ2-7; perhaps D is TRBD1 or TRBD2 (6 bases each). Germline V gene data show CDR1 as KGHSH and CDR2 as LQKENI. The ends were cut back, 1 base at V and 0 bases at J, with 10 bases in the middle. This CDR3 spans 15 amino acids. CDR3 residues: CASSPRGAVSYEQYF. The CDR3 DNA reads TGTGCCAGCTCACCACGGGGGGCGGTCTCCTACGAGCAGTACTTC.

This clonotype was seen a handful of times. A clone one base away is much larger, so this may be a read error. The CDR3 ends on some other residue instead of the conserved phenylalanine or tryptophan, so this is likely a read error. V is TRBV2 and J is TRBJ2-3; 10 bases are a match to TRBD2. The ends lost 7 bases at V and 3 bases at J; junction bases unmatched: 4. Germline V gene data show CDR1 as SNHLY and CDR2 as FYNNEI. This CDR3 is built from 14 residues. The CDR3 here is CASKSGRGTDTQYL. The CDR3 bases are TGTGCCAGCAAGAGCGGGAGGGGGACAGATACGCAGTATCTT.

The chain couples TRBV29-1 to TRBJ1-1; tentatively, D is TRBD1 (6 bases). This CDR3 is built from 14 residues. V was pared by 6 bases and J by 0 bases, with 14 bases between. The germline CDR1 and CDR2 sequences are SQVTM and ANQGSEA. The CDR3 nucleotides read TGCAGCGTGAAGCCAGGGGCCATGAACACTGAAGCTTTCTTT. Translated: CSVKPGAMNTEAFF. Full variable domain (missing parts from reference TRBV29-1 and TRBJ1-1): SAVISQKPSRDICQRGTSLTIQCQVDSQVTMMFWYRQQPGQSLTLIATANQGSEATYESGFVIDKFPISRPNLTFSTLTVSNMSPEDSSIYLCSVKPGAMNTEAFFGQGTRLTVV.

This clonotype occurred many times. The V gene is TRBV30, the J gene TRBJ2-1, with TRBD2 as a possible D gene (5 bases). The CDR3 covers 10 residues. The germline V gene has CDR1 GTSNPN and CDR2 SVGIG (reference sequence). The V and J ends lost 5 bases and 6 bases respectively, with 5 bases between them. This CDR3 reads CAWEGNEQFF. Written as DNA, the CDR3 is TGTGCCTGGGAGGGCAATGAGCAGTTCTTC.

This clonotype has only a few counts. This may be a read error, as it is one base from a much larger clone. V and J are TRBV2 and TRBJ2-7, with 9 bases fitting TRBD1. Germline CDR1 and CDR2: SNHLY and FYNNEI. The V and J ends lost 6 bases and 6 bases, in that order; junction bases with no gene match: 12. CDR3 length equals 15 residues. The CDR3 coding sequence is TGTGCCAGCAGCAAAACGCGGGACAGGGATCCCGAGCAGTACTTC. As protein: CASSKTRDRDPEQYF.

The rearrangement joins TRBV5-1 to TRBJ2-3; 12 nucleotides agree with TRBD2. The germline CDR1 and CDR2 sequences are SGHRS and YFSETQ. With 7 bases clipped from V and 0 bases from J, the junction kept 6 bases outside the gene matches. This CDR3 comprises 16 residues. The DNA of the CDR3 is TGCGCCAGCGGCTCCGGACTAGCGGGGAGCACAGATACGCAGTATTTT. Residues: CASGSGLAGSTDTQYF.

The table lists this clonotype with many counts. J is TRBJ2-5 and V is TRBV28; no definite D call. This CDR3 comprises 12 residues. Trimming pared 4 bases from V and 1 base from J, leaving 4 bases between. Germline loops: CDR1 MDHEN, CDR2 SYDVKM. The CDR3 DNA reads as TGTGCCAGCAGTTACAGCCAAGAGACCCAGTACTTC. Translated, it gives CASSYSQETQYF.

This chain connects TRBV12-3 or TRBV12-4 to TRBJ1-1; D is unresolved. Trimming took off 6 bases at V and 4 bases at J, with 12 bases between the two ends. This CDR3 spans 13 amino acids. The CDR3 DNA sequence: TGTGCCAGCAGAGGGAGGGCCTCCACTGAAGCTTTCTTT. Protein product: CASRGRASTEAFF.

This clonotype showed up many times. For the CDR3, the DNA is TGTGCCAGCAGCTTGGGCACCTCCTACGAGCAGTACTTC. This sequence encodes CASSLGTSYEQYF. This chain joins TRBV11-2 and TRBJ2-7; D is unclear. CDR1 is SGHAT, CDR2 FQNNGV, per germline. CDR3 length: 13 residues. V was pared by 3 bases and J by 0 bases, with 6 bases between.

This rearrangement joins TRBV28 to TRBJ2-1; tentatively, D is TRBD1 or TRBD2 (6 bases each). This CDR3 region has 15 residues. V was clipped by 4 bases and J by 9 bases, with 19 bases between them. The germline V gene encodes CDR1 MDHEN and CDR2 SYDVKM. CDR3: CASSYPTGGRGEQFF. The DNA of the CDR3 is TGTGCCAGCAGTTACCCAACCGGGGGCAGGGGTGAGCAGTTCTTC.